The rows below give T cell receptor beta chains drawn from one sample of a study of control samples from healthy donors and cancer patients. The method was immunoSEQ multiplex PCR; TCRdb's version includes in-frame clones alone and lacks a portion of them. The table lists around 68,000 clones, about 83% of them singletons, with more than 15% in the top ten. The sample was blood. These receptors were collected from a man aged 60 to 69 in good health. The CDR3 runs from the conserved cysteine through the conserved F or W. D genes are given only for firm matches. Size tells how often a clone was seen (once, few, many) or the class of an expanded clone, and some rows leave it out.

j_gene,d_gene,v_gene,abundance,CDR3aa,CDR3nt
TRBJ2-5,TRBD2,TRBV5-1,-,CASSLGLAGVYEETQYF,TGCGCCAGCAGCTTGGGCCTAGCGGGAGTTTACGAAGAGACCCAGTACTTC
TRBJ2-7,-,TRBV2,-,CASDNSYEQYF,TGTGCCAGCGACAACTCCTACGAGCAGTACTTC
TRBJ1-3,-,TRBV25-1,-,CASRGPVSGNTIYF,TGTGCCAGCAGGGGTCCGGTTTCTGGAAACACCATATATTTT
TRBJ2-2,-,TRBV5-1,once,CASSFRDSNTGELFF,TGCGCCAGCAGCTTCCGGGACTCCAACACCGGGGAGCTGTTTTTT
TRBJ1-2,-,TRBV3-1/TRBV3-2,-,CASSQTYGYTF,TGTGCCAGCAGCCAAACCTATGGCTACACCTTC
TRBJ1-1,-,TRBV19,-,CASSMGEVSNAFF,TGTGCCAGTAGTATGGGGGAGGTTTCGAATGCTTTCTTT
TRBJ2-3,TRBD2,TRBV4-2,-,CASSQAQGGAGGTDTQYF,TGTGCCAGCAGCCAAGCCCAAGGGGGAGCGGGAGGAACAGATACGCAGTATTTT
TRBJ1-1,-,TRBV2,-,CASSEGQGLGTEAFF,TGTGCCAGCAGTGAGGGCCAGGGCCTGGGGACTGAAGCTTTCTTT
TRBJ1-2,-,TRBV29-1,-,CSVALPGYGYTF,TGCAGCGTTGCCCTACCAGGGTATGGCTACACCTTC
TRBJ1-1,-,TRBV28,medium-sized,CASSPTSLWGALDTEAFF,TGTGCCAGCAGTCCAACCTCCCTCTGGGGGGCGTTAGACACTGAAGCTTTCTTT
TRBJ2-7,-,TRBV27,-,CASSLRFLAGRNSYEQYF,TGTGCCAGCAGTTTAAGGTTTTTGGCGGGGCGAAACTCCTACGAGCAGTACTTC
TRBJ1-2,-,TRBV6-1,-,CASSESQGRNYGYTF,TGTGCCAGCAGTGAATCCCAGGGTAGAAACTATGGCTACACCTTC
TRBJ2-2,TRBD1,TRBV7-2,-,CASSLIGGGTGELFF,TGTGCCAGCAGCTTAATAGGGGGCGGCACCGGGGAGCTGTTTTTT
TRBJ2-2,-,TRBV6-6,-,CASSYPVGRNTGELFF,TGTGCCAGCAGTTACCCGGTTGGGCGGAACACCGGGGAGCTGTTTTTT
TRBJ2-2,-,TRBV19,-,CASQAISGIAGELFF,TGTGCCAGCCAGGCAATTTCTGGGATCGCCGGGGAGCTGTTTTTT
TRBJ2-3,-,TRBV7-3,-,CASSLGHLSTDTQYF,TGTGCCAGCAGCTTAGGACACCTTAGCACAGATACGCAGTATTTT
TRBJ1-2,TRBD1,TRBV6-5,-,CASRVGQGVYGYTF,TGTGCCAGCAGGGTGGGACAGGGGGTCTATGGCTACACCTTC
TRBJ2-3,TRBD2,TRBV5-6,once,CASSPSGSSGPDTQYF,TGTGCCAGCAGTCCCAGCGGGAGTAGTGGCCCAGATACGCAGTATTTT
TRBJ2-5,-,TRBV28,few,CASSLVKTQYF,TGTGCCAGCAGTTTAGTTAAGACCCAGTACTTC
TRBJ2-3,-,TRBV20-1,once,CSAVSTDTQYF,TGCAGTGCTGTTTCCACAGATACGCAGTATTTT
TRBJ1-5,-,TRBV19,-,CASSIRGAGQPQHF,TGTGCCAGTAGTATTCGGGGGGCTGGTCAGCCCCAGCATTTT
TRBJ2-7,-,TRBV7-2,once,CASSSGRTVGGAAVRYF,TGTGCCAGCAGCTCCGGGAGGACAGTTGGGGGTGCGGCGGTTCGGTACTTC
TRBJ2-1,-,TRBV11-3,once,CASSLGPNEQFF,TGTGCCAGCAGCTTAGGCCCCAATGAGCAGTTCTTC
TRBJ1-2,TRBD1,TRBV28,-,CASSNTRQGGGYTF,TGTGCCAGCAGCAACACCCGACAGGGAGGCGGCTACACCTTC
TRBJ1-1,-,TRBV28,-,CASRENTEAFF,TGTGCCAGCAGAGAGAACACTGAAGCTTTCTTT
TRBJ2-2,TRBD2,TRBV27,few,CASSLSRIAGVTGELFF,TGTGCCAGCAGTTTATCGAGGATAGCGGGAGTCACCGGGGAGCTGTTTTTT
TRBJ2-1,TRBD1,TRBV7-6,-,CASSPTGTGNTEQFF,TGTGCCAGCAGCCCGACAGGGACAGGGAATACTGAGCAGTTCTTC
TRBJ2-4,-,TRBV7-9,-,CASSLGDRGKNIQYF,TGTGCCAGCAGCTTAGGAGATCGGGGTAAAAACATTCAGTACTTC
TRBJ2-2,-,TRBV18,-,CASSPSGELFF,TGTGCCAGCTCACCCTCCGGGGAGCTGTTTTTT
TRBJ2-5,-,TRBV7-2,-,CASSWGREGETQYF,TGTGCCAGCAGCTGGGGGCGGGAAGGGGAGACCCAGTACTTC
TRBJ2-3,TRBD1,TRBV5-4,-,CASSRPGTGRGTQYF,TGTGCCAGCAGCCGGCCGGGGACAGGTCGGGGTACGCAGTATTTT
TRBJ2-7,TRBD1,TRBV7-9,-,CASSHLQGNEQYF,TGTGCCAGCAGCCACCTACAGGGGAACGAGCAGTACTTC
TRBJ2-7,TRBD2,TRBV11-3,few,CASGGGMGYEQYF,TGTGCCAGCGGGGGAGGGATGGGCTACGAGCAGTACTTC
TRBJ1-4,-,TRBV5-1,-,CASSSGGSSFNEKLFF,TGCGCCAGCAGCTCCGGGGGCTCTTCGTTTAATGAAAAACTGTTTTTT
TRBJ2-6,-,TRBV18,-,CASRQASGANVLTF,TGTGCCAGCAGACAGGCCTCTGGGGCCAACGTCCTGACTTTC
TRBJ1-6,TRBD1,TRBV16,-,CASSHRQGKSPLHF,TGTGCCAGCAGCCACCGACAGGGTAAATCACCCCTCCACTTT
TRBJ2-6,TRBD2,TRBV5-1,-,CASSPTSAGANVLTF,TGCGCCAGCAGTCCTACTAGCGCTGGGGCCAACGTCCTGACTTTC
TRBJ2-3,-,TRBV24-1,-,CATSDPRETGTDTQYF,TGTGCCACCAGTGATCCCAGGGAGACAGGCACAGATACGCAGTATTTT
TRBJ2-1,-,TRBV6-2/TRBV6-3,-,CASSFSSSYNEQFF,TGTGCCAGCAGCTTTTCGAGCTCCTACAATGAGCAGTTCTTC
TRBJ1-1,TRBD1,TRBV12-3/TRBV12-4,-,CASSRQGGTEAFF,TGTGCCAGCAGCCGACAGGGGGGCACTGAAGCTTTCTTT
TRBJ1-2,-,TRBV19,-,CASSIGFRNYGYTF,TGTGCCAGTAGTATAGGGTTCAGGAACTATGGCTACACCTTC
TRBJ2-7,TRBD2,TRBV19,-,CASSIGDGTSVREQYF,TGTGCCAGTAGTATCGGGGATGGGACTAGCGTGAGGGAGCAGTACTTC
TRBJ2-2,-,TRBV7-9,-,CASRRDSNTGELFF,TGTGCCAGCAGACGGGACTCTAACACCGGGGAGCTGTTTTTT
TRBJ2-7,TRBD2,TRBV4-3,-,CASSQETSGSSEQYF,TGCGCCAGCAGCCAGGAAACTAGCGGGAGTAGCGAGCAGTACTTC
TRBJ2-1,-,TRBV29-1,-,CSVASGTAQGMFF,-
TRBJ2-5,-,TRBV5-1,-,CASSFNMQETQYF,TGCGCCAGCAGCTTTAACATGCAAGAGACCCAGTACTTC
TRBJ2-1,TRBD1,TRBV5-4,many,CASSFGQGKGNEQFF,TGTGCCAGCAGCTTCGGACAGGGGAAGGGGAATGAGCAGTTCTTC
TRBJ2-7,TRBD2,TRBV27,-,CASSPYPPREGLQYF,TGTGCCAGCAGTCCATATCCCCCCCGGGAGGGCCTGCAGTACTTC
TRBJ2-1,-,TRBV6-6,-,CASNLAPFYNEQFF,TGTGCCAGCAACTTAGCGCCCTTTTACAATGAGCAGTTCTTC
TRBJ2-1,-,TRBV5-8,-,CASSWPRGAGYYNEQFF,TGTGCCAGCAGCTGGCCTAGGGGCGCGGGATATTACAATGAGCAGTTCTTC
TRBJ2-7,-,TRBV28,-,CASRGAYEQYF,TGTGCCAGTAGGGGGGCCTACGAGCAGTACTTC